This TCR beta chain was observed in a study of blood T cell repertoires in COVID-19. About the study: From the United States, Italy and Spain came samples of acute and convalescent COVID-19. T cells, B-cell-depleted T cells, or PBMCs provided the cDNA or gDNA that served as material.

This CDR3 is built from 12 residues. Trimming took 6 bases from V and 1 from J, leaving 4 bases between them. CDR1 MNHNY and CDR2 SVGAGI come from the germline V gene (reference sequence). Data came from immunoSEQ multiplex PCR; TCRdb stores just in-frame clones and leaves some out. The repertoire holds 180,000 or so clones, with 90% as singletons. The V call is TRBV6-6, the J call TRBJ1-3; no firm D call. Sequenced material: peripheral blood. The sequence derives from a man between 45 and 60 years old with acute or convalescent COVID-19. The CDR3 DNA reads TGTGCCAGCAGAGCATCTGGAAACACCATATATTTT. It yields the protein CASRASGNTIYF.